These 11 T cell receptor beta chains were all obtained from the same sample, sequenced in a study of T cells in Graves' hyperthyroidism and ophthalmopathy. RNA transcripts gave rise to amplified TCR beta CDR3 regions. With the HTBI primer set, the TCR CDR3 went through a first round of RT-PCR. From the multiplex PCR reads, TCRdb called clonotypes with MiXCR, one entry per CDR3 protein. The sample carries over 350,000 distinct CDR3 sequences, about 18% recorded once. The specimen sequenced was blood. Receptor source: a man younger than 30 with Graves' ophthalmopathy.

In DNA, the CDR3 is TGTGCCACCAGTGGGGTAGGGGGCGAAGGTCGAGCTTTCTTT. This sequence encodes CATSGVGGEGRAFF. V usage is TRBV24-1 and J usage is TRBJ1-1; 7 positions agree with TRBD1. With 5 bases clipped from V and 10 bases from J, the junction kept 12 bases outside the gene matches. Germline V lookup: CDR1 KGHDR, CDR2 SFDVKD. The CDR3 spans 14 residues.

This clonotype was found many times. The chain combines TRBV5-1 with TRBJ2-3; weak D call: TRBD2 (6 bases). Looked up from germline, CDR1 is SGHRS and CDR2 is YFSETQ. The CDR3 is made up of 15 amino acids. The V and J ends lost 4 bases and 5 bases respectively, with 17 bases between them. The CDR3 reads CASSPKDYGKDTQYF. DNA for the CDR3: TGCGCCAGCAGCCCCAAGGACTACGGGAAAGATACGCAGTATTTT.

This clonotype has ten or more counts. The chain combines TRBV5-1 with TRBJ2-5; D is undetermined. V gave up 6 bases and J gave up 5 bases, with 14 bases separating them. The CDR3 runs to 13 residues. CDR1 and CDR2 from the germline V gene are SGHRS and YFSETQ. CDR3 amino acids: CASMAGTRETQYF. CDR3 DNA: TGCGCCAGCATGGCAGGAACGAGGGAGACCCAGTACTTC. Based on the CDR3 plus reference TRBV5-1 and TRBJ2-5, the full variable domain is KAGVTQTPRYLIKTRGQQVTLSCSPISGHRSVSWYQQTPGQGLQFLFEYFSETQRNKGNFPGRFSGRQFSNSRSEMNVSTLELGDSALYLCASMAGTRETQYFGPGTRLLVL.

The rearrangement joins TRBV19 to TRBJ1-4; no clear D. The CDR3 loop spans 15 amino acids. V lost 7 bases and J 9 bases, leaving 21 bases between the germline ends. Per germline, CDR1 LNHDA and CDR2 SQIVND (reference sequence). CDR3 bases: TGTGCCAGTAACGCCGCGGCAGGCCCCGTTCAAAAACTGTTTTTT. Translated: CASNAAAGPVQKLFF. Full variable domain (outside the CDR3, taken from reference TRBV19 and TRBJ1-4): DGGITQSPKYLFRKEGQNVTLSCEQNLNHDAMYWYRQDPGQGLRLIYYSQIVNDFQKGDIAEGYSVSREKKESFPLTVTSAQKNPTAFYLCASNAAAGPVQKLFFGSGTQLSVL.

In this sample, this clonotype turned up a few times. The CDR3 spells CASSSGQGARNEQFF. CDR3 in DNA: TGTGCCAGCAGCTCGGGACAGGGGGCGAGGAATGAGCAGTTCTTC. The chain is built from TRBV7-2 and TRBJ2-1; 12 nucleotides match TRBD1. The ends lost 4 bases at V and 7 bases at J; junction bases unmatched: 5. Per germline, CDR1 SGHTA and CDR2 FQGNSA. The CDR3 loop spans 15 amino acids.

This clonotype appeared many times. This chain joins TRBV5-1 and TRBJ2-3; D call uncertain. The CDR3 runs to 13 residues. Germline loops: CDR1 SGHRS, CDR2 YFSETQ. Between the trimmed V and J ends, which lost 5 bases and 2 bases, there was a span of 9 bases. The CDR3 reads CASSRSPTDTQYF. Here the CDR3 DNA reads TGCGCCAGCAGTAGATCCCCCACAGATACGCAGTATTTT.

V and J are TRBV7-2 and TRBJ1-6; 7 bases align to TRBD1. CDR3 length: 15 residues. With 0 bases clipped from V and 13 bases from J, the junction kept 9 bases outside the gene matches. CDR1 SGHTA and CDR2 FQGNSA come from the germline V gene. The CDR3 is CASSLAYGQAGPLHF. The CDR3 nucleotides are TGTGCCAGCAGCTTAGCGTACGGACAGGCCGGGCCCCTCCACTTT.

This clonotype has a count of ten or more. V usage is TRBV14 and J usage is TRBJ1-1; D remains ambiguous. The CDR3 runs to 16 residues. Trimming left V 0 bases short and J 1 base short, with 12 bases between. Germline V CDR1 and CDR2: SGHDN, FVKESK. As DNA, the CDR3 is TGTGCCAGCAGCCAAGAGGAGGGCAGAACGAACACTGAAGCTTTCTTT. Amino acids: CASSQEEGRTNTEAFF.

The CDR3, as DNA: TGCGCCAGCAGTGAGCACTCTAGCGGATGGGACACCGGGGAGCTGTTTTTT. Its translation is CASSEHSSGWDTGELFF. The chain recombines TRBV10-1 with TRBJ2-2, with 7 bases that match TRBD2. With 2 bases clipped from V and 3 bases from J, the junction kept 9 bases outside the gene matches. This CDR3 is built from 17 residues. Per the germline V gene, CDR1 is WNHNN and CDR2 is SYGVQD (reference sequence).

This clonotype turned up a few times. CDR3 sequence (DNA): TGCGCCAGCAGTGATACAGGGAGAATCGGGGAGCTGTTTTTT. Its translation is CASSDTGRIGELFF. This chain joins TRBV10-1 and TRBJ2-2; tentatively, D is TRBD1 (6 bases). CDR3 length equals 14 residues. CDR1 and CDR2 (germline): WNHNN, SYGVQD (reference sequence). V was pared by 3 bases and J by 7 bases, with 12 bases between.

This chain uses TRBV27 with TRBJ1-6, with D hard to call. Germline loops: CDR1 MNHEY, CDR2 SMNVEV (reference sequence). The germline V and J ends were trimmed by 3 bases and 10 bases, with 16 bases remaining between them. CDR3 length: 15 residues. CDR3 loop: CASSFSVLGSSPLHF. CDR3 nucleotides: TGTGCCAGCAGTTTCTCGGTGTTGGGAAGCTCACCCCTCCACTTT.